The 29 T cell receptor beta chains below were found in one sample sequenced in a study of shared clonotypes between healthy human individuals. Positive CCR7 selection of CD45RO-negative cells yielded the naive CD8 cells, and terminally differentiated effector memory CD45RA+ cells were excluded. Libraries were prepared by immunoSEQ multiplex PCR; TCRdb keeps only in-frame clonotypes and omits some of them. The sample lists nearly 600,000 clones; 95% were seen once. The sequenced sample consisted of naive CD8+ T cells sorted from blood. The receptors were sampled from a woman in her twenties or thirties in good health.

The chain joins TRBV2 to TRBJ1-1; D may be TRBD1 (5 bases). The V gene's germline CDR1 is SNHLY and CDR2 FYNNEI. This CDR3 is built from 14 residues. Deletions cut 3 bases from V and 3 bases from J, with 11 bases between. The CDR3: CASSEKGGDTEAFF. CDR3 DNA: TGTGCCAGCAGTGAGAAGGGAGGGGACACTGAAGCTTTCTTT.

The rearrangement uses TRBV7-6 and TRBJ2-2; 7 bases line up with TRBD2. The V gene end was trimmed by 6 bases and the J gene end by 2 bases; junction bases not matched to a gene: 9. Germline V gene data show CDR1 as SGHVS and CDR2 as FNYEAQ. This CDR3 spans 16 amino acids. The CDR3 DNA follows: TGTGCCAGCAGTATGACTAAGCGGGATAACACCGGGGAGCTGTTTTTT. Its protein product is CASSMTKRDNTGELFF.

This clone was found once. This chain joins TRBV28 and TRBJ1-2; no clear D. The V gene lost 6 bases and the J gene lost 8 bases, with 25 bases spanning the gap. The germline CDR1 and CDR2 sequences are MDHEN and SYDVKM. The CDR3 is 16 amino acids. This CDR3 reads CASSPVGSDDVGGYTF. The CDR3 nucleotides are TGTGCCAGCAGCCCGGTGGGCAGCGATGATGTGGGCGGCTACACCTTC.

The rearrangement links TRBV6-5 to TRBJ2-3; D is possibly TRBD1 (6 bases). The CDR3 totals 14 residues. CDR1 is MNHEY and CDR2 is SVGAGI in the germline V gene. Between the trimmed V and J ends, which lost 5 bases and 1 base, there was a span of 10 bases. The DNA for the CDR3 is TGTGCCAGCAGTCGGACAGCGGGCACAGATACGCAGTATTTT. Its translation: CASSRTAGTDTQYF.

The rearrangement uses TRBV28 and TRBJ1-2; 8 nucleotides match TRBD1. The CDR3 has 16 amino acids. The junction had 13 bases not matched to a gene; V was cut back by 5 bases and J by 5 bases. The V gene's germline CDR1 is MDHEN and CDR2 SYDVKM. CDR3 loop: CASSPYQGAWGYGYTF. CDR3 coding DNA: TGTGCCAGCAGTCCTTACCAGGGGGCGTGGGGGTATGGCTACACCTTC.

This chain connects TRBV29-1 to TRBJ2-1; the match to TRBD2 covers 9 bases. CDR3 length: 16 amino acids. Germline V CDR1 and CDR2: SQVTM, ANQGSEA. J was trimmed by 4 bases and V by 5 bases; bases with no gene match: 12. The CDR3 DNA reads as TGCAGCGTTTTGCTAGCGCGCGGGAGGGCGTACAATGAGCAGTTCTTC. The encoded protein is CSVLLARGRAYNEQFF.

The chain combines TRBV6-4 with TRBJ1-5; D is unresolved. Trimming cost V 0 bases and J 4 bases, with 13 bases left between them. CDR1 and CDR2 from the germline V gene are MRHNA and SNTAGT. The CDR3 sequence is 16 residues long. The CDR3 DNA sequence: TGTGCCAGCAGTGACTCTAGGCTCCTTGGAAATCAGCCCCAGCATTTT. This gives the protein CASSDSRLLGNQPQHF.

The chain employs TRBV10-3 and TRBJ2-7, with 7 positions matching TRBD2. There are 14 residues in the CDR3. With 8 bases clipped from V and 1 base from J, the junction kept 8 bases outside the gene matches. CDR1 is ENHRY, CDR2 SYGVKD, per germline. The chain's CDR3 is CAISGGTESYEQYF. DNA for the CDR3: TGTGCCATCTCCGGGGGGACCGAGTCCTACGAGCAGTACTTC.

V is TRBV29-1 and J is TRBJ1-2; a possible D gene is TRBD1 (6 bases). This CDR3 comprises 14 residues. The V end was cut by 5 bases, the J end by 0 bases, with 13 bases between. Per the germline V gene, CDR1 is SQVTM and CDR2 is ANQGSEA. Written as DNA, the CDR3 is TGCAGCGTTCTGAGGGGGGAGACTAACTATGGCTACACCTTC. It yields the protein CSVLRGETNYGYTF.

The chain employs TRBV7-9 and TRBJ2-1, with D perhaps matching TRBD2 (5 bases). The ends were cut back, 6 bases at V and 7 bases at J, with 10 bases in the middle. Germline V gene data show CDR1 as SEHNR and CDR2 as FQNEAQ (reference sequence). This CDR3 region has 12 residues. The CDR3 DNA reads TGTGCCAGCAGAATAGCGAGAAATGAGCAGTTCTTC. Protein sequence: CASRIARNEQFF.

The gene calls are TRBV7-2 and TRBJ1-2; D uncertain. CDR1 and CDR2 from the germline V gene are SGHTA and FQGNSA. Trimming pared 0 bases from V and 2 bases from J, leaving 1 base between. CDR3 length: 12 amino acids. Here the CDR3 DNA reads TGTGCCAGCAGCTTAGCCAACTATGGCTACACCTTC. The encoded protein is CASSLANYGYTF.

This chain uses TRBV6-1 with TRBJ2-5; D ambiguous. Germline CDR1 is MNHNS and CDR2 is SASEGT. Trimming pared 8 bases from V and 1 base from J, leaving 8 bases between. The length of the CDR3 is 12 residues. CDR3 protein: CASGPPQETQYF. CDR3 sequence (DNA): TGTGCCAGCGGGCCACCCCAAGAGACCCAGTACTTC.

The gene calls are TRBV10-3 and TRBJ2-7; 9 bases match TRBD1. From germline, CDR1 is ENHRY and CDR2 SYGVKD. The CDR3 runs 12 residues. The ends lost 10 bases at V and 3 bases at J; junction bases unmatched: 4. The CDR3, as DNA: TGTGCCAGCGGACAGGGGATCTACGAGCAGTACTTC. Encoded protein: CASGQGIYEQYF.

This chain uses TRBV7-3 with TRBJ2-1, with D possibly called TRBD1 or TRBD2 (6 bases each). Trimming removed 5 bases at V and 6 bases at J, with 14 bases between. The CDR3 loop spans 14 amino acids. Germline values: CDR1 SGHTA, CDR2 FQGTGA. CDR3 nucleotide sequence: TGTGCCAGCAGCAGGGGGGACATTTTCAATGAGCAGTTCTTC. It codes for CASSRGDIFNEQFF.

The chain links TRBV14 to TRBJ2-1; unclear D gene. There are 16 residues in the CDR3. Germline V gives CDR1 SGHDN, CDR2 FVKESK. V was shortened by 0 bases and J by 3 bases, with 12 bases between the two germline ends. Here the CDR3 DNA reads TGTGCCAGCAGCCAAGAAGTGGCGGCAAACTACAATGAGCAGTTCTTC. Translating it yields CASSQEVAANYNEQFF. The complete variable domain, with remaining parts taken from reference TRBV14 and TRBJ2-1, reads EAGVTQFPSHSVIEKGQTVTLRCDPISGHDNLYWYRRVMGKEIKFLLHFVKESKQDESGMPNNRFLAERTGGTYSTLKVQPAELEDSGVYFCASSQEVAANYNEQFFGPGTRLTVL.

In regard to this clone: Additional DNA sequences in this sample encode the identical CDR3. This sequence joins TRBV27 and TRBJ2-1; TRBD2 matches 9 bases. The CDR3 contains 14 residues. The J segment lost 4 bases and the V segment lost 5 bases, leaving 3 bases of the junction unmatched. Germline CDR1 reads MNHEY; CDR2 reads SMNVEV (reference sequence). The CDR3, as DNA: TGTGCCAGCAGTCTAGCGGGATCTTACAATGAGCAGTTCTTC. Its translation: CASSLAGSYNEQFF.

A note on this clone: The sample carries other DNA sequences with the same CDR3. The rearrangement uses TRBV6-5 and TRBJ2-7, with 11 bases fitting TRBD2. The ends lost 6 bases at V and 2 bases at J; junction bases unmatched: 6. Germline V gene lookup returns CDR1 MNHEY and CDR2 SVGAGI. The CDR3 is 15 amino acids. CDR3 nucleotides: TGTGCCAGCAGCTACGGGACTAGCGGCACCTACGAGCAGTACTTC. Its protein is CASSYGTSGTYEQYF.

V usage is TRBV6-6 and J usage is TRBJ2-2; possible D gene TRBD2, 6 bases. The germline V gene encodes CDR1 MNHNY and CDR2 SVGAGI (reference sequence). The CDR3 loop spans 14 amino acids. V shed 7 bases and J shed 3 bases, with 12 bases lying between them. The CDR3 is CASNPGVYTGELFF. The CDR3 DNA reads as TGTGCCAGCAACCCGGGGGTGTACACCGGGGAGCTGTTTTTT.

This chain uses TRBV15 with TRBJ2-1; D is unresolved. Trimming removed 5 bases at V and 7 bases at J, with 9 bases between. The CDR3 spans 12 residues. CDR1 and CDR2 from the germline V gene are LNHNV and YYDKDF (reference sequence). The CDR3 protein is CATSGRSNEQFF. The CDR3 coding sequence is TGTGCCACCAGCGGTCGCTCAAATGAGCAGTTCTTC.

Only one count was recorded for this clone. The chain is built from TRBV2 and TRBJ2-7, with TRBD2 matching 8 bases. CDR3 length equals 14 residues. V lost 7 bases and J lost 0; bases outside the gene matches: 5. CDR1 SNHLY and CDR2 FYNNEI come from the germline V gene. The CDR3 coding sequence is TGTGCCAGCATGCCCGGGAGGGTCTCCTACGAGCAGTACTTC. Protein sequence: CASMPGRVSYEQYF.

The rearrangement uses TRBV28 and TRBJ1-5; 9 nucleotides align to TRBD1. In germline, CDR1 is MDHEN, CDR2 SYDVKM. The CDR3 has 15 amino acids. Germline trimming cut 5 bases from V and 5 bases from J; bases unmatched to any gene: 7. CDR3 region: CASSPLDRGDQPQHF. CDR3 bases: TGTGCCAGCAGTCCCCTCGACAGGGGGGATCAGCCCCAGCATTTT.

This chain joins TRBV28 and TRBJ1-2; D is undetermined. V was pared by 5 bases and J by 1 base, with 11 bases between. Germline V lookup: CDR1 MDHEN, CDR2 SYDVKM. This CDR3 contains 14 residues. The CDR3 protein is CASSRIGNNYGYTF. CDR3 sequence (DNA): TGTGCCAGCAGTCGAATAGGAAATAACTATGGCTACACCTTC.

The gene calls are TRBV28 and TRBJ1-3; no definite D call. Germline V gene lookup returns CDR1 MDHEN and CDR2 SYDVKM. The CDR3 consists of 15 residues. The V gene lost 5 bases and the J gene lost 4 bases, with 15 bases spanning the gap. The DNA of the CDR3 is TGTGCCAGCAGTGCCCCTTCGTACGAAGGAAACACCATATATTTT. Translating it yields CASSAPSYEGNTIYF.

This sequence joins TRBV11-2 and TRBJ2-7, with a weak D call TRBD1 (5 bases). This CDR3 has 13 residues. Germline V gives CDR1 SGHAT, CDR2 FQNNGV. Trimming took off 4 bases at V and 6 bases at J, with 13 bases between the two ends. CDR3 DNA sequence: TGTGCCAGCAGCTACCAGGGTCTTAGCGAGCAGTACTTC. It is translated as CASSYQGLSEQYF.

In DNA form, the CDR3 reads TGCGCCAGCAGCCAAGCTCCGACTCACACTGAAGCTTTCTTT. Its translation is CASSQAPTHTEAFF. The V call is TRBV4-1, the J call TRBJ1-1; D gene uncertain. Trimming shortened V by 1 base and J by 3 bases, and 9 bases separated the two germline ends. The germline gives CDR1 MGHRA, CDR2 YSYEKL. The CDR3 is 14 amino acids.

The genes are TRBV28 and TRBJ2-1; 8 bases line up with TRBD2. The trim removed 4 bases at V and 10 bases at J, leaving 12 bases unmatched. This CDR3 region has 15 residues. Germline V CDR1 and CDR2: MDHEN, SYDVKM. The CDR3 DNA reads TGTGCCAGCAGTTCCCCCTCGACTAGCGCCTACGAGCAGTTCTTC. Translated: CASSSPSTSAYEQFF.

The rearrangement links TRBV2 to TRBJ2-7; TRBD2 aligns across 9 bases. Trimming took 1 base from V and 4 from J; bases not matched to a gene: 5. The CDR3 is 15 amino acids. CDR1 and CDR2 from the germline V gene are SNHLY and FYNNEI. CDR3 sequence: CASSEGLAGLYEQYF. As DNA, the CDR3 is TGTGCCAGCAGTGAAGGGCTAGCGGGATTATACGAGCAGTACTTC.

The chain employs TRBV11-2 and TRBJ1-2; 7 bases map to TRBD1. The germline V gene encodes CDR1 SGHAT and CDR2 FQNNGV. The V segment lost 6 bases and the J segment 4 bases; nucleotides outside the gene matches: 14. This CDR3 has 16 amino acids. CDR3 protein: CASRAKTTGQIYGYTF. The CDR3 nucleotides read TGTGCCAGCAGGGCCAAAACTACGGGACAGATCTATGGCTACACCTTC.

CDR3 DNA: TGTGCCAGCAGCTTCGACAGGGTTGCCGGGGAGCTGTTTTTT. As protein: CASSFDRVAGELFF. This chain joins TRBV7-9 and TRBJ2-2, with 7 bases fitting TRBD1. The germline V gene encodes CDR1 SEHNR and CDR2 FQNEAQ (reference sequence). V was pared by 3 bases and J by 6 bases, with 4 bases of the junction left unmatched. The CDR3 spans 14 residues.